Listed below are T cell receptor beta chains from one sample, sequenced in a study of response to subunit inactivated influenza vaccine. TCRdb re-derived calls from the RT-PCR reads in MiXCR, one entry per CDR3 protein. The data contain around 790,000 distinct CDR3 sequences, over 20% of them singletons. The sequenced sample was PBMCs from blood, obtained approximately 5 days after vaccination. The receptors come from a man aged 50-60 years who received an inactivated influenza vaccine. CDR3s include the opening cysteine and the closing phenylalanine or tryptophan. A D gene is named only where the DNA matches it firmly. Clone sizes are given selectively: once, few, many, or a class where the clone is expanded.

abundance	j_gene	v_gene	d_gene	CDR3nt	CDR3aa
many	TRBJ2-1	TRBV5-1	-	TGCGCCAGCAGCTTGGGCCGCAGTGTCGTCTCCTACAATGAGCAGTTCTTC	CASSLGRSVVSYNEQFF
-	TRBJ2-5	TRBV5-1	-	TGCGCCAGCAGCTTAGGAGGGGGCGTAGGATTGACGGAGACCCAGTACTTC	CASSLGGGVGLTETQYF
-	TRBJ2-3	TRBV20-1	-	TGCAGTGCGACCGGGGCCCGATTCGATACGCAGTATTTT	CSATGARFDTQYF
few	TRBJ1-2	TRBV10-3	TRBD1	TGTGCCATCAGTCCGGGACAGGGGGCGCGCGGCTACACCTTC	CAISPGQGARGYTF
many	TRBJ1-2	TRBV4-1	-	TGCGCCAGCAGCCAAGCGGTAGGGGAGGGCTATGGCTACACCTTC	CASSQAVGEGYGYTF
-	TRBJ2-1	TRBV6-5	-	TGTGCCAGCAGTTACTCCGAATCCTACAATGAGCAGTTCTTC	CASSYSESYNEQFF
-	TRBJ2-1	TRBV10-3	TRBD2	TGTGCCATCAGTAGGACGGGACTAGCGGGTCTTTACAATGAGCAGTTCTTC	CAISRTGLAGLYNEQFF
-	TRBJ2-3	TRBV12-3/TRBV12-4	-	TGTGCCAGCAGTTTCACCTTTGAGGGGGGGCCCCCAGATACGCAGTATTTT	CASSFTFEGGPPDTQYF
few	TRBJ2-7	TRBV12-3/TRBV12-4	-	TGTGCCAGCAGTTTTTTAGGGTCCGAGCAGTACTTC	CASSFLGSEQYF
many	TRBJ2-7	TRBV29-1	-	TGCAGCGTTGTCCCCCAGGGTTCCTCCTACGAGCAGTACTTC	CSVVPQGSSYEQYF
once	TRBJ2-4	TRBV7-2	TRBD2	TGTGCCAGCCGCTTAGCGGGGCGGGACATTCAGTACTTC	CASRLAGRDIQYF
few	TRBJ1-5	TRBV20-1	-	TGCAGTGCTAGAAGGCAGCCCAATCAGCCCCAGCATTTT	CSARRQPNQPQHF
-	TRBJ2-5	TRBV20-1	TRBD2	TGCAGTGCTAGGGTCACTAGCGGGGGGCGGAAATTCCGCCAAGAGACCCAGTACTTC	CSARVTSGGRKFRQETQYF
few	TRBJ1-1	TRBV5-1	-	TGCGCCAGCAGCTTGGACACCCGGGGGACTGAAGCTTTCTTT	CASSLDTRGTEAFF
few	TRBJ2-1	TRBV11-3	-	TGTGCCAGCAGCATCGGCCCTGAGCAGTTCTTC	CASSIGPEQFF
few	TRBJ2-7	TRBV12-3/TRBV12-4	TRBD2	TGTGCCAGCAGTTTCGAGATAGCGGGAGTCGATCCCTCCTACGAGCAGTACTTC	CASSFEIAGVDPSYEQYF
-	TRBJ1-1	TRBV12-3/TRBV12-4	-	TGTGCCAGCAGGAAACAGGGGAACACTGAAGCTTTCTTT	CASRKQGNTEAFF
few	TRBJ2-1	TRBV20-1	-	TGCAGTGCTAGAGATTACGGGAGAGGGTCCTACAATGAGCAGTTCTTC	CSARDYGRGSYNEQFF
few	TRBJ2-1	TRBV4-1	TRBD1	TGCGCCAGCAGTCTACAGGGGACCCTCAATGAGCAGTTCTTC	CASSLQGTLNEQFF
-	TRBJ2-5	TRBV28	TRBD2	TGTGCCAGCAGTTCTACCGGGACTAGCGGACCCGAAGAGACCCAGTACTTC	CASSSTGTSGPEETQYF
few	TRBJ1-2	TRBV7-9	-	TGTGCCAGCAGCTTCGAAGGGAACTATGGCTACACCTTC	CASSFEGNYGYTF
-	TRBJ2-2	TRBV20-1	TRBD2	TGCAGTGCAAATCCGGGACTAGAGAACACCGGGGAGCTGTTTTTT	CSANPGLENTGELFF
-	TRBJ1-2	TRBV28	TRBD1	TGTGCCAGCAGTCAAGGACAGGGGAGTATCTATGGCTACACCTTC	CASSQGQGSIYGYTF
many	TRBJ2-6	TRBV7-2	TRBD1	TGTGCCAGCAGCTTGAGAACAGGGGCTGGGGCCAACGTCCTGACTTTC	CASSLRTGAGANVLTF